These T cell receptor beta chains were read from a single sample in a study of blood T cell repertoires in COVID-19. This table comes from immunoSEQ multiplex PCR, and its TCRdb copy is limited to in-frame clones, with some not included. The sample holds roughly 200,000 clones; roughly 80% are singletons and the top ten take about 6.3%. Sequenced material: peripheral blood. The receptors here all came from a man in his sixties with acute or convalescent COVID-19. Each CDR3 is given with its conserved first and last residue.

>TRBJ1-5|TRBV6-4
CAIYPPPRQGLYSNQPQHF
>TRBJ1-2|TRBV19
CASSPQANYGYTF
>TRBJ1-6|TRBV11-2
CASSLRRAYNSPLHF
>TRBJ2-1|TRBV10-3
CAISEQDPSEGNEQFF
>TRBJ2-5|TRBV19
CASSITGSETQYF
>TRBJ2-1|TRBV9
CASSPGTNYNEQFF
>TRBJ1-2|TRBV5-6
CASTGVYGYTF
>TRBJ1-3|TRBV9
CASSASQGDGNTIYF
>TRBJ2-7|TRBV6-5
CASNNGVRGEQYF
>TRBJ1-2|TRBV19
CASSAETGAAPYGYTF
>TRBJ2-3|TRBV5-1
CASSFDSGEMDTQYF
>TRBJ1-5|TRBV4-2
CASSQTGTVNQPQHF
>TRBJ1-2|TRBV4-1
CASSQDLGGNTYGYTF
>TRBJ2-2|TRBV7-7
CASSPTGPAGELFF
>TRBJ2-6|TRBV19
CASSIVKGGSGANVLTF
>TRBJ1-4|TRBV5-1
CASSSKGAGEKLFF
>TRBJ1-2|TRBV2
CASSGQGADGYTF
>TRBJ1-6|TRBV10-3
CAISESPRNSPLHF
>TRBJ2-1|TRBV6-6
CASSYSGTRPEQFF
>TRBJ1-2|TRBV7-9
CASSPAPDRVGANYGYTF
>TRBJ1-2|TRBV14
CASRLRYTF
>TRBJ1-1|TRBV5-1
CASSTGQERAFF
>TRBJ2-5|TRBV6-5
CASRFRGRGEETQYF
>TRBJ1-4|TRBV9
CASSVSGNEKLFF
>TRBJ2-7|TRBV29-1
CSVAQLYEQYF
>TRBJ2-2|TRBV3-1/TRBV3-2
CASSHFDRGLTGELFF
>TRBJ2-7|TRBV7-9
CASSAGQGPYEQYF
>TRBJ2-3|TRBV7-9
CASRDGLAGSTDTQYF
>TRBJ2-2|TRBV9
CASSVRSGQNTGELFF
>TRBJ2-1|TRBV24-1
CATSDRKSGKAYNEQFF
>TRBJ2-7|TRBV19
CASSSGLAGGTRNEQYF
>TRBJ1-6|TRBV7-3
CASSFDRNNSPLHF
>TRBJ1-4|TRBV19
CASSPDVQGEKLFF
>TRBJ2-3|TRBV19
CASSIDDGESTDTQYF
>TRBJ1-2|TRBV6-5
CASSPDRGKYGYTF
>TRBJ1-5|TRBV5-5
CASSLTPTGLQPQHF
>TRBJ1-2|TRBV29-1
CSSSGLGGYTF
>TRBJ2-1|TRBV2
CASSARLTYNEQFF
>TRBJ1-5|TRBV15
CATSREANQPQHF
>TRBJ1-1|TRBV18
CASSFQQGKDTEAFF
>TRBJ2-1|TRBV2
CASSEPGLAGYNEQFF
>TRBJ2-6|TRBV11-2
CASSTRTRTGANVLTF
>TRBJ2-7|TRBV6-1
CASSEERDTAGYF
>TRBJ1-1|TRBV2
CASAQVENTEAFF
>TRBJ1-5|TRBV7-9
CASSLQGAGQPQHF
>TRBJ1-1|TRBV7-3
CASSLTGGGTEAFF
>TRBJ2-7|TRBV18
CASSRTGFYEQYF
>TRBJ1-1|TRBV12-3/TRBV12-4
CASSLATGDEAFF
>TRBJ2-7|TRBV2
CASRFNAYEQYF
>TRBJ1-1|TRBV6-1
CASSEARGAFF
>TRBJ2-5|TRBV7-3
CASSFGQGETQYF
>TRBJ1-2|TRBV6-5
CASSYSFRLSYGYTF
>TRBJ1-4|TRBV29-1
CSVDRNEKLFF
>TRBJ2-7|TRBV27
CASSFRAGESGEQYF
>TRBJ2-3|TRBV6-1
CASSDPPGGRFSDTQYF
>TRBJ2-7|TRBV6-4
CATRQEPLNGNEQYF
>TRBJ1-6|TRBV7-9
CASSLAGVGSPLHF